The clone carrying this T cell receptor (beta chain) was found once. Its matching antigen is unknown. At sampling all donors were nominally healthy, likely with unrecorded immune exposures. The PCR contained 60 Vbeta and 13 Jbeta primers. TCRdb's copy holds only in-frame clones and misses some; the assay was immunoSEQ multiplex PCR. The sample carries approximately 170,000 clones, more than 70% recorded once. The data originate from a study of cytomegalovirus exposure and HLA in healthy donors. This CDR3 is built from 14 residues. The V gene lost 0 bases and the J gene lost 9 bases, with 13 bases spanning the gap. CDR1 is SGHRS, CDR2 YFSETQ, per germline. General study results and limits: Confirmation was obtained in vitro that three CMV-associated chains are specific for CMV antigens.

This clonotype was sampled from a man under 40 in good health and CMV-seropositive. The chain is built from TRBV5-1 and TRBJ2-1; D perhaps matches TRBD1 (5 bases). The specimen was PBMCs. CDR3 residues: CASSLGSGRLEQFF. The CDR3 DNA reads as TGCGCCAGCAGCTTGGGGTCAGGGCGGCTTGAGCAGTTCTTC. The full variable domain, in which reference TRBV5-1 and TRBJ2-1 provide the parts outside the CDR3, is KAGVTQTPRYLIKTRGQQVTLSCSPISGHRSVSWYQQTPGQGLQFLFEYFSETQRNKGNFPGRFSGRQFSNSRSEMNVSTLELGDSALYLCASSLGSGRLEQFFGPGTRLTVL.